Listed here are 13 T cell receptor beta chains from one sample, sequenced in a study of cytotoxic CD8 clonotypes in ibrutinib-treated CLL. The assay was immunoSEQ multiplex PCR, and TCRdb's table has in-frame clones only and misses some. The sample has approximately 46,000 clones; roughly three quarters are singletons. Sequencing used PBMCs, obtained after 12 months of ibrutinib treatment. All receptors come from a human donor with chronic lymphocytic leukemia.

The rearrangement links TRBV4-2 to TRBJ2-5, with 9 bases fitting TRBD1. The V gene's germline CDR1 is LGHNA and CDR2 YNFKEQ. The CDR3 is 15 amino acids. Unmatched junction bases numbered 5, after V lost 1 base and J lost 5 bases. CDR3 nucleotides: TGTGCCAGCAGCCAAGCTAGCACAGGGGGCGAGACCCAGTACTTC. Amino acids: CASSQASTGGETQYF.

This clone was found once. The V call is TRBV5-1, the J call TRBJ2-3; D remains unclear. Per the germline V gene, CDR1 is SGHRS and CDR2 is YFSETQ. The germline V and J ends were trimmed by 6 bases and 3 bases, with 11 bases remaining between them. The CDR3 has 13 residues. The CDR3 region is CASNLKRTDTQYF. In nucleotides, the CDR3 is TGCGCCAGCAACTTAAAGAGGACAGATACGCAGTATTTT.

This clone was counted a single time. This chain connects TRBV5-4 to TRBJ2-2, with 13 bases lining up with TRBD2. CDR1 SGHNT and CDR2 YYREEE come from the germline V gene (reference sequence). The ends lost 3 bases at V and 6 bases at J; junction bases unmatched: 5. This CDR3 has 16 residues. The CDR3 nucleotides read TGTGCCAGCAGCTCGCGGACTAGCGGGAGCGCCGGGGAGCTGTTTTTT. Amino acids: CASSSRTSGSAGELFF.

J is TRBJ2-7 and V is TRBV10-3, with D possibly called TRBD1 or TRBD2 (6 bases each). The germline CDR1 and CDR2 sequences are ENHRY and SYGVKD. The CDR3 consists of 15 residues. Trimming removed 2 bases at V and 2 bases at J, with 13 bases between. CDR3 nucleotide sequence: TGTGCCATCAGTGAGGCGCAAAGGGGGGCCTACGAGCAGTACTTC. Translation gives CAISEAQRGAYEQYF.

This clone was observed a handful of times. The rearrangement joins TRBV7-9 to TRBJ2-7; TRBD1 agrees at 11 bases. This CDR3 has 15 residues. V gave up 3 bases and J gave up 3 bases; unmatched junction bases: 4. Looked up from germline, CDR1 is SEHNR and CDR2 is FQNEAQ (reference sequence). In DNA form, the CDR3 reads TGTGCCAGCAGCTTTACCGGGACAGGGGGCTACGAGCAGTACTTC. Its translation is CASSFTGTGGYEQYF.

The rearrangement links TRBV29-1 to TRBJ2-1; a possible D gene is TRBD2 (7 bases). The CDR3 contains 19 residues. Germline CDR1 reads SQVTM; CDR2 reads ANQGSEA. Trimming took off 3 bases at V and 7 bases at J, with 31 bases between the two ends. CDR3 in DNA: TGCAGCGTTGAGGCCGGGTTGAGGGGGGTAGGGGGAGGGCCGAATGAGCAGTTCTTC. Its protein product is CSVEAGLRGVGGGPNEQFF.

This clone was detected only once. The chain uses TRBV6-5 and TRBJ1-4; possible D gene TRBD1, 5 bases. This CDR3 region has 15 residues. CDR1 and CDR2 from the germline V gene are MNHEY and SVGAGI. Trimming stripped 0 bases from V and 8 bases from J, with 13 bases between. The CDR3 reads CASSYSRGTGEKLFF. The CDR3 DNA reads as TGTGCCAGCAGTTACTCGCGGGGGACGGGCGAAAAACTGTTTTTT.

This clone has just a few counts. This rearrangement joins TRBV6-1 to TRBJ2-7; the D gene is possibly TRBD1 (7 bases). Germline-derived CDR1 and CDR2 are MNHNS and SASEGT. This CDR3 spans 14 amino acids. The V end was cut by 3 bases, the J end by 2 bases, with 11 bases between. The DNA of the CDR3 is TGTGCCAGCAGTGAGGCCAGGGGGGCCTACGAGCAGTACTTC. It codes for CASSEARGAYEQYF.

The rearrangement joins TRBV9 to TRBJ1-5; 7 bases are shared with TRBD1. The V and J ends lost 4 bases and 1 base, in that order; junction bases with no gene match: 2. This CDR3 region has 14 residues. CDR1 is SGDLS, CDR2 YYNGEE, per germline. CDR3 region: CASSPGQSNQPQHF. The CDR3 region has the DNA TGTGCCAGCAGCCCGGGACAGAGCAATCAGCCCCAGCATTTT.

V is TRBV10-1 and J is TRBJ2-1, with a weak D call TRBD2 (6 bases). Germline V gives CDR1 WNHNN, CDR2 SYGVQD (reference sequence). V gave up 4 bases and J gave up 9 bases, with 7 bases separating them. The CDR3 spans 11 residues. The CDR3 protein is CASSVGGEQFF. The CDR3 DNA reads TGCGCCAGCAGTGTGGGAGGTGAGCAGTTCTTC.

The rearrangement uses TRBV29-1 and TRBJ2-3; 11 bases line up with TRBD2. This CDR3 spans 13 amino acids. V trimming: 4 bases; J trimming: 7 bases; junction bases outside the gene matches: 4. Germline CDR1 is SQVTM and CDR2 is ANQGSEA. The CDR3: CSVALAGANTQYF. In nucleotides, the CDR3 is TGCAGCGTTGCACTAGCGGGAGCAAATACGCAGTATTTT.

The chain couples TRBV5-5 to TRBJ2-7, with TRBD2 as a possible D gene (6 bases). Germline V gene lookup returns CDR1 SGHKS and CDR2 YYEKEE (reference sequence). This CDR3 has 13 residues. V lost 3 bases to trimming and J lost 0 bases, with 7 bases between them. The CDR3 loop reads CASSSGDSYEQYF. DNA of the CDR3: TGTGCCAGCAGCTCGGGAGACTCCTACGAGCAGTACTTC.

The chain couples TRBV30 to TRBJ2-7; 8 nucleotides line up with TRBD1. Germline V CDR1 and CDR2: GTSNPN, SVGIG (reference sequence). CDR3 length: 15 amino acids. Losses at the gene ends were 1 base for V and 4 bases for J; bases not matched to a gene: 9. CDR3 nucleotide sequence: TGTGCCTGGAGTGCCGCCCGGGACAGGCAGTACGAGCAGTACTTC. It translates to CAWSAARDRQYEQYF.